Sequencing of this T cell receptor (beta chain) was carried out in a study of T cell responses to AZD1222 COVID-19 vaccine. This table comes from immunoSEQ multiplex PCR, and its TCRdb copy is limited to in-frame clones, with some not included. The data hold over 60,000 clones, with under 90% observed a single time. Pooling of second doses given at about 4 or about 12 weeks was done. Note on this clone: Its target is not known.

Study-wide results and caveats: A reported finding is that nearly half of spike-specific TCRs target unmutated variant regions.

V trimming: 4 bases; J trimming: 0 bases; junction bases outside the gene matches: 5. The germline CDR1 and CDR2 sequences are SGHRS and YFSETQ. This CDR3 contains 16 residues. Sample: peripheral blood, taken 28 days after the second AZD1222 dose. The TCR sequence derives from an adult who received the AZD1222 COVID-19 vaccine. This sequence joins TRBV5-1 and TRBJ2-2; 8 bases are shared with TRBD1. The DNA of the CDR3 is TGCGCCAGCAGCCGTGGGACAGGCTCGAACACCGGGGAGCTGTTTTTT. Amino acids: CASSRGTGSNTGELFF. The full variable domain, rest sourced from reference TRBV5-1 and TRBJ2-2, is KAGVTQTPRYLIKTRGQQVTLSCSPISGHRSVSWYQQTPGQGLQFLFEYFSETQRNKGNFPGRFSGRQFSNSRSEMNVSTLELGDSALYLCASSRGTGSNTGELFFGEGSRLTVL.